The clone carrying this T cell receptor beta chain was observed at least ten times. Its antigen is as yet unknown. This entry is derived from a study of T cell repertoires in cytomegalovirus infection. Study-wide background: Shared public TCR beta signatures pointed to both CMV infection and a matching HLA type. Study results and caveats: Public TCR beta family frequency separated CMV-and-HLA carriers, including in an independent cohort. Predominance within the ex vivo response was attributable to HLA-C-restricted CMV-specific TCR beta clonotypes.

Each CDR3 protein is one row after TCRdb ran MiXCR on the reads. The sample holds about 260,000 distinct CDR3 sequences, 9.1% seen once. The CDR3 loop spans 15 amino acids. V was shortened by 6 bases and J by 3 bases, with 16 bases between the two germline ends. Sequencing input: PBMCs. The J gene is TRBJ2-3, the V gene TRBV12-3 or TRBV12-4, with a tentative D call TRBD1 (6 bases). The sequence was collected from a human donor in good health (CMV status not recorded). Some clones in this sample may be carry-over from other donors' samples. In DNA, the CDR3 is TGTGCCAGCAGGTTTACCCCTCAGGGGACAGATACGCAGTATTTT. Amino acids: CASRFTPQGTDTQYF.